This T cell receptor (beta chain) was documented in a study of early T cells in non-severe SARS-CoV-2 infection. Study-wide background: The sequenced material was bulk RNA from unsorted whole blood, and its chains were unpaired. Broader study findings: Matching against VDJdb likely underestimated virus-specific expansions, favoring anti-spike CD8.

As part of library construction, unique molecular identifiers were attached to individual cDNA molecules. MiXCR, applied by TCRdb to the 5' RACE reads, yields one record per CDR3 protein. The table has about 25,000 distinct CDR3 sequences, more than 4.5% seen once; the top ten hold under 8%. Germline CDR1 is DFQATT and CDR2 is SNEGSKA (reference sequence). The length of the CDR3 is 13 residues. V was pared by 0 bases and J by 6 bases, with 11 bases between. This clonotype was recorded many times. Its antigen is undetermined. This chain joins TRBV20-1 and TRBJ1-2; D not resolved. This clonotype originated in an adult who was a healthcare worker with PCR-confirmed SARS-CoV-2 infection or an uninfected control (not recorded which). The specimen was whole blood. This chain's CDR3 is CSARDPGSHGYTF. DNA for the CDR3: TGCAGTGCTAGAGACCCTGGCAGTCATGGCTACACCTTC.